Shown below are 13 T cell receptor beta chains from a single sample sequenced in a study of blood T cell repertoires in COVID-19. The protocol was immunoSEQ multiplex PCR, while the TCRdb copy is restricted to in-frame clones and leaves out a portion. This table has 300,000 or so clones, about 87% appearing once. Material for sequencing was peripheral blood. Receptor source: a woman aged 45-60 years who had recovered from COVID-19.

The rearrangement uses TRBV5-1 and TRBJ2-7; D is undetermined. The CDR3 runs to 13 residues. Trimming took off 0 bases at V and 2 bases at J, with 6 bases between the two ends. Germline CDR1 reads SGHRS; CDR2 reads YFSETQ. CDR3 region: CASSLGAPYEQYF. The CDR3 nucleotides are TGCGCCAGCAGCTTGGGGGCTCCCTACGAGCAGTACTTC.

The chain couples TRBV7-2 to TRBJ1-2, with 10 bases lining up with TRBD1. The CDR3 runs 14 residues. The J segment lost 8 bases and the V segment lost 6 bases, leaving 9 bases of the junction unmatched. From germline, CDR1 is SGHTA and CDR2 FQGNSA. The DNA for the CDR3 is TGTGCCAGCAGAACCGGGACAGGGGTCTCGGGCTACACCTTC. The encoded protein is CASRTGTGVSGYTF.

The rearrangement links TRBV4-1 to TRBJ1-1, with a possible D match to TRBD1 (6 bases). CDR1 MGHRA and CDR2 YSYEKL come from the germline V gene. The CDR3 is 16 residues long. The V end was cut by 3 bases, the J end by 2 bases, with 16 bases between. CDR3 loop: CASSQTRTAKNTEAFF. CDR3 sequence (DNA): TGCGCCAGCAGCCAGACTCGGACAGCTAAAAACACTGAAGCTTTCTTT.

A remark on this clone: This CDR3 is also generated by other DNA sequences in the sample. This chain connects TRBV9 to TRBJ2-5; D unclear. This CDR3 is built from 13 residues. Germline V lookup: CDR1 SGDLS, CDR2 YYNGEE. The V and J ends lost 0 bases and 1 base respectively, with 4 bases between them. The CDR3: CASSVAPQETQYF. For the CDR3, the DNA is TGTGCCAGCAGCGTAGCTCCCCAAGAGACCCAGTACTTC.

V gene TRBV6-5 combines with J gene TRBJ1-2; D unresolved. The germline CDR1 and CDR2 sequences are MNHEY and SVGAGI. V was shortened by 0 bases and J by 4 bases, with 15 bases between the two germline ends. This CDR3 has 16 residues. The DNA of the CDR3 is TGTGCCAGCAGTTACTCGATAGGTCCCCGGGGCTATGGCTACACCTTC. Protein: CASSYSIGPRGYGYTF.

The chain has TRBV5-4 and TRBJ2-3; a possible D gene is TRBD2 (7 bases). The ends were cut back, 0 bases at V and 6 bases at J, with 11 bases in the middle. CDR1 and CDR2 (germline): SGHNT, YYREEE (reference sequence). The CDR3 totals 14 residues. The CDR3 protein is CASSLVGGADTQYF. The CDR3 nucleotides read TGTGCCAGCAGCTTGGTTGGGGGGGCGGATACGCAGTATTTT.

The gene calls are TRBV7-9 and TRBJ2-7; possible D gene TRBD1, 5 bases. The germline V gene has CDR1 SEHNR and CDR2 FQNEAQ (reference sequence). The CDR3 is made up of 12 amino acids. The V end was cut by 4 bases, the J end by 12 bases, with 16 bases between. CDR3 loop: CASSSDSQFLYF. The DNA of the CDR3 is TGTGCCAGCAGCTCCGACAGCCAGTTTCTGTACTTC.

The chain recombines TRBV30 with TRBJ2-7; 11 bases fit TRBD1. The CDR3 consists of 12 residues. V dropped 8 bases and J dropped 4; count of bases not matched to a gene: 4. Germline V CDR1 and CDR2: GTSNPN, SVGIG (reference sequence). Here the CDR3 DNA reads TGTGCCGGCCGGGACAGGGGGTACGAGCAGTACTTC. This codes for CAGRDRGYEQYF.

Points on this clone: Other DNA variants within this sample encode the same CDR3. The chain has TRBV28 and TRBJ2-7; D might be TRBD2 (6 bases). V was pared by 2 bases and J by 3 bases, with 11 bases between. Germline V gene data show CDR1 as MDHEN and CDR2 as SYDVKM. The CDR3 loop spans 14 amino acids. CDR3 DNA sequence: TGTGCCAGCAGTTTAAGGGGCGGGAACTACGAGCAGTACTTC. Its protein product is CASSLRGGNYEQYF.

The rearrangement joins TRBV7-3 to TRBJ1-1, with TRBD1 as a possible D gene (6 bases). V lost 6 bases, J lost 3 bases, and 14 bases lay in between. The CDR3 runs to 14 residues. The germline gives CDR1 SGHTA, CDR2 FQGTGA. CDR3 nucleotide sequence: TGTGCCAGCAGTAGACAGGCCGGAGACACTGAAGCTTTCTTT. Translation: CASSRQAGDTEAFF.

The gene calls are TRBV6-1 and TRBJ1-1; D unresolved. Trimming removed 1 base at V and 6 bases at J, with 12 bases between. Per germline, CDR1 MNHNS and CDR2 SASEGT. The CDR3 length is 14 residues. CDR3 bases: TGTGCCAGCAGTGAAGGTTTCCTTTTCGCTGAAGCTTTCTTT. Translating gives CASSEGFLFAEAFF.

V and J are TRBV5-5 and TRBJ2-5, with a tentative D call TRBD1 (6 bases). The V and J ends lost 0 bases and 5 bases respectively, with 26 bases between them. The CDR3 contains 19 residues. The germline gives CDR1 SGHKS, CDR2 YYEKEE (reference sequence). The CDR3 DNA reads TGTGCCAGCAGCTTGGATAGGCCGCCAGGGGCCACGGGATGGGAGACCCAGTACTTC. Protein: CASSLDRPPGATGWETQYF.

This chain connects TRBV5-1 to TRBJ2-5; D might be TRBD2 (6 bases). The length of the CDR3 is 13 residues. The germline CDR1 and CDR2 sequences are SGHRS and YFSETQ. V was pared by 1 base and J by 4 bases, with 8 bases between. CDR3 amino acids: CASSLTSSETQYF. DNA for the CDR3: TGCGCCAGCAGCTTGACTAGCTCAGAGACCCAGTACTTC.